The next 15 T cell receptor beta chains were all read from a single sample in a study of T cell responses to AZD1222 COVID-19 vaccine (dated by TCRdb to 2020 to 2023). Preparation of the library involved the immunoSEQ multiplex PCR assay. What TCRdb holds here is the immuneACCESS table cut down to in-frame rearrangements. Part of the clones is not present; checked against another copy, under half of the missing clones reflect an unresolved V gene, and the others are unexplained. The sample table holds approximately 74,000 clones, of which roughly 85% were seen once. Roughly 2.7% of the sample belongs to the ten largest clones. The time point label of this sample denotes: baseline before first vaccination. This sample comprised peripheral blood, obtained on day 0 of AZD1222 vaccination. These TCRs come from an adult in good health.

This clone came up once. The V and J genes are TRBV27 and TRBJ1-2; unclear D gene. Per germline, CDR1 MNHEY and CDR2 SMNVEV (reference sequence). With 6 bases removed from V and 1 base from J, the gap between germline ends came to 12 bases. The CDR3 length is 14 residues. CDR3 coding DNA: TGTGCCAGCAGGTCAGAGACCATTAACTATGGCTACACCTTC. It yields the protein CASRSETINYGYTF.

CDR3 residues: CASSQTAPGNSGNTIYF. DNA for the CDR3: TGTGCCAGCAGCCAAACTGCGCCGGGGAACTCTGGAAACACCATATATTTT. V usage is TRBV4-2 and J usage is TRBJ1-3, with D hard to call. This CDR3 has 17 amino acids. V lost 2 bases and J lost 0, with 14 bases in between. Germline V gives CDR1 LGHNA, CDR2 YNFKEQ.

This sequence joins TRBV19 and TRBJ2-5; possible D gene TRBD1, 7 bases. The CDR3 has 15 residues. The V gene's germline CDR1 is LNHDA and CDR2 SQIVND (reference sequence). The germline V and J ends were trimmed by 6 bases and 2 bases, with 16 bases remaining between them. The CDR3 coding sequence is TGTGCCAGTAGCCAACGGGGGACAGCACAAGAGACCCAGTACTTC. Protein sequence: CASSQRGTAQETQYF.

The chain recombines TRBV7-3 with TRBJ2-3; 7 bases map to TRBD2. The CDR3 consists of 15 residues. The J segment lost 4 bases and the V segment lost 5 bases, leaving 9 bases of the junction unmatched. CDR1 and CDR2 (germline): SGHTA, FQGTGA. The DNA of the CDR3 is TGTGCCAGCAGCCCCAAAGCGGGATCGGCAGATACGCAGTATTTT. Its translation is CASSPKAGSADTQYF.

The chain uses TRBV5-1 and TRBJ1-1, with a weak D call TRBD1 (6 bases). The CDR3 sequence is 16 residues long. CDR1 and CDR2 from the germline V gene are SGHRS and YFSETQ. Trimming shortened V by 1 base and J by 4 bases, and 17 bases separated the two germline ends. This chain's CDR3 is CASSLSGQGAGTEAFF. The CDR3 region has the DNA TGCGCCAGCAGCTTGTCGGGACAAGGGGCTGGCACTGAAGCTTTCTTT.

The sample holds one count of this clone. This chain uses TRBV5-6 with TRBJ2-7; D remains unclear. The V end was cut by 4 bases, the J end by 4 bases, with 9 bases between. This CDR3 region has 12 residues. CDR1 SGHDT and CDR2 YYEEEE come from the germline V gene. CDR3 nucleotide sequence: TGTGCCAGCAGCATCTGGGGATACGAGCAGTACTTC. Protein product: CASSIWGYEQYF. The entire variable domain, with the rest obtained from reference TRBV5-6 and TRBJ2-7, is as follows: DAGVTQSPTHLIKTRGQQVTLRCSPKSGHDTVSWYQQALGQGPQFIFQYYEEEERQRGNFPDRFSGHQFPNYSSELNVNALLLGDSALYLCASSIWGYEQYFGPGTRLTVT.

The chain links TRBV5-6 to TRBJ1-2; 8 bases match TRBD1. Germline assignment: CDR1 SGHDT and CDR2 YYEEEE. This CDR3 has 14 residues. The junction had 5 bases not matched to a gene; V was cut back by 0 bases and J by 7 bases. As DNA, the CDR3 is TGTGCCAGCAGCTTGGTCTACAGGGGGGGTGGCTACACCTTC. Encoded protein: CASSLVYRGGGYTF.

The V gene is TRBV27, the J gene TRBJ2-1; 7 bases are shared with TRBD1. The CDR3 has 18 residues. CDR1 is MNHEY, CDR2 SMNVEV, per germline (reference sequence). V shed 5 bases, J shed 3 bases, and the junction held 16 bases outside the gene matches. CDR3 DNA sequence: TGTGCCAGCAGTCAAAAGTCACCCGACAGGGACGGCTACAATGAGCAGTTCTTC. Translation gives CASSQKSPDRDGYNEQFF.

The rearrangement uses TRBV19 and TRBJ2-1; TRBD1 matches 7 bases. The CDR3 length is 14 residues. Germline V CDR1 and CDR2: LNHDA, SQIVND (reference sequence). Trimming cost V 5 bases and J 8 bases; bases outside gene matches: 9. CDR3 DNA: TGTGCCAGTAGTCCCGGACAGGTGGACTATGAGCAGTTCTTC. Amino acid sequence: CASSPGQVDYEQFF.

The chain recombines TRBV6-5 with TRBJ2-7, with 10 positions matching TRBD1. The CDR3 has 13 residues. Germline V gene lookup returns CDR1 MNHEY and CDR2 SVGAGI. Trimming removed 6 bases from V and 8 bases from J; junction bases left unmatched: 7. The CDR3 is CASRGTGDWKQYF. DNA for the CDR3: TGTGCCAGCAGAGGGACAGGGGATTGGAAGCAGTACTTC.

The rearrangement links TRBV4-1 to TRBJ2-1; 8 bases are shared with TRBD2. There are 17 residues in the CDR3. Germline loops: CDR1 MGHRA, CDR2 YSYEKL. The ends lost 4 bases at V and 4 bases at J; junction bases unmatched: 12. CDR3 DNA sequence: TGCGCCAGCAGCCCCTCAGTCGTGAGCGGGAGTTACAATGAGCAGTTCTTC. Its translation is CASSPSVVSGSYNEQFF.

The chain couples TRBV29-1 to TRBJ2-2, with 8 bases matching TRBD1. V lost 5 bases, J lost 6 bases, and 5 bases stayed unmatched. Germline V gene lookup returns CDR1 SQVTM and CDR2 ANQGSEA. This CDR3 contains 13 residues. CDR3: CSVQGAVAGELFF. CDR3 nucleotides: TGCAGCGTTCAGGGGGCGGTCGCCGGGGAGCTGTTTTTT.

V usage is TRBV3-1 (or the pseudogene TRBV3-2) and J usage is TRBJ1-1; D not resolved. The length of the CDR3 is 15 residues. The ends were cut back, 7 bases at V and 3 bases at J, with 18 bases in the middle. The V gene's germline CDR1 is LGHDT and CDR2 YNNKEL (reference sequence). In DNA, the CDR3 is TGTGCCAGCACCCCTTTTTCGAACCCCGACACTGAAGCTTTCTTT. Protein sequence: CASTPFSNPDTEAFF.

This chain uses TRBV5-5 with TRBJ1-5; D ambiguous. The CDR3 runs 16 residues. With 2 bases removed from V and 4 bases from J, the gap between germline ends came to 16 bases. Germline V lookup: CDR1 SGHKS, CDR2 YYEKEE (reference sequence). For the CDR3, the DNA is TGTGCCAGCAGCTTCAGCCGGACTGGGCGGAATCAGCCCCAGCATTTT. Protein sequence: CASSFSRTGRNQPQHF.

V usage is TRBV6-2 or TRBV6-3 and J usage is TRBJ2-7; D might be TRBD1 (6 bases). Trimming left V 5 bases short and J 7 bases short, with 12 bases between. The CDR3 is 12 amino acids. Per germline, CDR1 MNHEY and CDR2 SVGEGT. The CDR3 DNA follows: TGTGCCAGCAGTCCCACAGGGTCAGAGCAGTACTTC. It translates to CASSPTGSEQYF.